These 10 T cell receptor beta chains originate from one sample sequenced in a study of cytomegalovirus exposure and HLA in healthy donors. 60 Vbeta and 13 Jbeta primers were used in PCR. This table comes from immunoSEQ multiplex PCR, and its TCRdb copy is limited to in-frame clones, with some not included. Here the sample spans 110,000 to 150,000 clones, more than 7.5% being singletons. The sequenced sample consisted of PBMCs. All receptors come from a man aged 45-65 years in good health and CMV-seronegative.

This clone appeared a few times. The CDR3 region is CASSSPQTYEQYF. CDR3 coding DNA: TGTGCCAGCAGTTCGCCACAAACCTACGAGCAGTACTTC. V usage is TRBV28 and J usage is TRBJ2-7; D unclear. The V end was cut by 4 bases, the J end by 2 bases, with 9 bases between. CDR3 length equals 13 residues. Germline V gives CDR1 MDHEN, CDR2 SYDVKM.

The V and J genes are TRBV14 and TRBJ2-1; D may be TRBD2 (5 bases). The ends were cut back, 4 bases at V and 4 bases at J, with 14 bases in the middle. CDR3 length: 15 amino acids. Germline V gene lookup returns CDR1 SGHDN and CDR2 FVKESK. The CDR3 reads CASSPFRRSYNEQFF. CDR3 coding DNA: TGTGCCAGCAGCCCGTTTAGGAGGTCTTACAATGAGCAGTTCTTC.

The chain couples TRBV5-4 to TRBJ1-3; 8 bases are shared with TRBD1. Per the germline V gene, CDR1 is SGHNT and CDR2 is YYREEE (reference sequence). V gave up 0 bases and J gave up 2 bases; unmatched junction bases: 4. This CDR3 comprises 16 residues. CDR3 loop: CASSLGQGAPGNTIYF. Here the CDR3 DNA reads TGTGCCAGCAGCTTGGGGCAGGGGGCCCCTGGAAACACCATATATTTT.

The chain is built from TRBV5-5 and TRBJ2-5, with TRBD2 as a possible D gene (5 bases). Trimming pared 4 bases from V and 5 bases from J, leaving 15 bases between. Germline loops: CDR1 SGHKS, CDR2 YYEKEE (reference sequence). CDR3 length: 14 amino acids. Here the CDR3 reads CASSRGLGRETQYF. The CDR3 DNA follows: TGTGCCAGCAGCCGGGGATTAGGTCGGGAGACCCAGTACTTC.

This clone has only a few counts. V is TRBV30 and J is TRBJ2-1; no reliable D call. The CDR3 sequence is 13 residues long. Trimming shortened V by 0 bases and J by 3 bases, and 6 bases separated the two germline ends. Germline CDR1 GTSNPN, CDR2 SVGIG (reference sequence). This CDR3 reads CAWSVLHYNEQFF. The CDR3, as DNA: TGTGCCTGGAGTGTACTGCACTACAATGAGCAGTTCTTC.

The chain employs TRBV9 and TRBJ2-1; 9 bases are shared with TRBD2. This CDR3 spans 19 amino acids. Germline assignment: CDR1 SGDLS and CDR2 YYNGEE. With 1 base clipped from V and 4 bases from J, the junction kept 15 bases outside the gene matches. CDR3 sequence: CASSVSTLGAGGTYNEQFF. The CDR3 nucleotides read TGTGCCAGCAGCGTATCGACCCTAGGAGCGGGAGGAACGTACAATGAGCAGTTCTTC.

The rearrangement links TRBV6-1 to TRBJ1-2; the match to TRBD1 covers 8 bases. Germline V gene sequence: CDR1 MNHNS, CDR2 SASEGT. The CDR3 is 15 residues long. The V gene end was trimmed by 6 bases and the J gene end by 4 bases; junction bases not matched to a gene: 10. The CDR3 here is CASSASGQGVYGYTF. The CDR3 DNA reads TGTGCCAGCAGCGCTAGCGGACAGGGCGTCTATGGCTACACCTTC.

V gene TRBV30 combines with J gene TRBJ2-3; D possibly corresponds to TRBD1 (5 bases). Germline assignment: CDR1 GTSNPN and CDR2 SVGIG (reference sequence). This CDR3 region has 15 residues. V was cut by 0 bases and J by 4 bases, with 14 bases left in between. CDR3 in amino acids: CAWSVLGQGADTQYF. The CDR3 DNA is TGTGCCTGGAGTGTACTTGGTCAGGGCGCAGATACGCAGTATTTT. Full variable domain (missing parts from reference TRBV30 and TRBJ2-3): SQTIHQWPATLVQPVGSPLSLECTVEGTSNPNLYWYRQAAGRGLQLLFYSVGIGQISSEVPQNLSASRPQDRQFILSSKKLLLSDSGFYLCAWSVLGQGADTQYFGPGTRLTVL.

There are a few counts of this clone. The chain has TRBV7-2 and TRBJ1-2, with D unclear. The length of the CDR3 is 14 residues. Trimming left V 1 base short and J 0 bases short, with 6 bases between. The germline gives CDR1 SGHTA, CDR2 FQGNSA. The chain's CDR3 is CASSLGGSNYGYTF. The CDR3 DNA follows: TGTGCCAGCAGCTTAGGCGGATCTAACTATGGCTACACCTTC.

The V gene is TRBV7-9, the J gene TRBJ1-5, with 8 bases fitting TRBD1. The germline gives CDR1 SEHNR, CDR2 FQNEAQ (reference sequence). The CDR3 extends over 15 amino acids. The junction had 4 bases not matched to a gene; V was cut back by 1 base and J by 5 bases. The CDR3: CASSLVQGGHQPQHF. The DNA of the CDR3 is TGTGCCAGCAGCTTAGTACAGGGGGGTCATCAGCCCCAGCATTTT.